One and the same sample provided the 26 T cell receptor beta chains below, sequenced in a study of PD-L1 blockade in urothelial cancer. TCRdb's copy holds only in-frame clones and misses some; the assay was immunoSEQ multiplex PCR. Among more than 85,000 clones, about 90% were seen once, and the ten largest hold under 0.95%. This sample comprised PBMCs, obtained around atezolizumab (anti-PD-L1) treatment. Receptors originate from a woman of 80 years or more with urothelial cancer.

The chain uses TRBV5-6 and TRBJ2-7; TRBD2 agrees at 11 bases. The ends lost 2 bases at V and 6 bases at J; junction bases unmatched: 4. The CDR3 sequence is 14 residues long. Germline V gene sequence: CDR1 SGHDT, CDR2 YYEEEE. The CDR3 DNA follows: TGTGCCAGCAGCTTTCTAGCGGGAGGACGCGAGCAGTACTTC. Its translation is CASSFLAGGREQYF.

The J gene is TRBJ2-2, the V gene TRBV18, with TRBD2 matching over 7 bases. CDR1 KGHSH and CDR2 LQKENI come from the germline V gene. Trimming at V came to 6 bases and at J to 1 base, leaving 8 bases not matched to a gene. The CDR3 has 16 amino acids. CDR3 region: CASSLAIAGNTGELFF. In DNA, the CDR3 is TGTGCCAGCTCCCTTGCTATAGCGGGGAACACCGGGGAGCTGTTTTTT.

This chain links TRBV4-1 with TRBJ1-2; 8 bases align to TRBD1. J gave up 9 bases and V 0 bases, and 9 bases lay outside the gene matches. Germline loops: CDR1 MGHRA, CDR2 YSYEKL. The CDR3 consists of 15 residues. The CDR3 reads CASSQEGTGLWRYTF. CDR3 in DNA: TGCGCCAGCAGCCAAGAAGGGACAGGCCTTTGGCGCTACACCTTC.

The V gene is TRBV5-1, the J gene TRBJ2-7; 8 bases map to TRBD2. The ends lost 0 bases at V and 2 bases at J; junction bases unmatched: 10. This CDR3 is built from 17 residues. Germline CDR1 SGHRS, CDR2 YFSETQ. Written as DNA, the CDR3 is TGCGCCAGCAGCTTGGCTCCCAATAGCGGGAACGCCTACGAGCAGTACTTC. Translation: CASSLAPNSGNAYEQYF.

The chain employs TRBV30 and TRBJ2-5; D gene ambiguous. This CDR3 spans 12 amino acids. From germline, CDR1 is GTSNPN and CDR2 SVGIG (reference sequence). The V end was cut by 5 bases, the J end by 3 bases, with 10 bases between. In nucleotides, the CDR3 is TGTGCCTGGGCATGGCAGAAAGAGACCCAGTACTTC. Encoded protein: CAWAWQKETQYF.

The chain couples TRBV28 to TRBJ1-2; TRBD1 aligns across 10 bases. This CDR3 contains 14 residues. Germline values: CDR1 MDHEN, CDR2 SYDVKM. V shed 5 bases and J 5 bases; nucleotides not matched to a gene: 5. The CDR3 reads CASSTDRGQYGYTF. Written as DNA, the CDR3 is TGTGCCAGCAGTACCGACAGGGGGCAGTATGGCTACACCTTC.

The chain employs TRBV7-3 and TRBJ2-2; no firm D call. V lost 2 bases and J 2 bases, leaving 9 bases between the germline ends. Germline CDR1 is SGHTA and CDR2 is FQGTGA. There are 15 residues in the CDR3. CDR3 sequence reads: CASSLGQINTGELFF. CDR3 DNA: TGTGCCAGCAGCTTAGGGCAGATTAACACCGGGGAGCTGTTTTTT.

The chain employs TRBV27 and TRBJ1-5; 12 positions agree with TRBD1. CDR3 size: 16 residues. Germline V gives CDR1 MNHEY, CDR2 SMNVEV (reference sequence). J lost 9 bases, V lost 3 bases, and 9 bases had no gene match. The CDR3 DNA is TGTGCCAGCAGTTTGGGGACAGGGGGCCCGGGGCGGCCCCAGCATTTT. Translated, it gives CASSLGTGGPGRPQHF.

This clone was seen a few times. This chain uses TRBV19 with TRBJ1-1, with D maybe TRBD1 (6 bases). V lost 7 bases and J lost 7, with 10 bases in between. The CDR3 loop spans 11 amino acids. The germline V gene encodes CDR1 LNHDA and CDR2 SQIVND (reference sequence). The CDR3 sequence: CASTGGREAFF. DNA of the CDR3: TGTGCCAGTACCGGGGGGCGTGAAGCTTTCTTT.

Written as DNA, the CDR3 is TGTGCCAGCAGATCGGACAGGGCGGGGAATCAGCCCCAGCATTTT. The encoded protein is CASRSDRAGNQPQHF. The chain uses TRBV6-5 and TRBJ1-5; 8 nucleotides match TRBD1. CDR1 is MNHEY and CDR2 is SVGAGI in the germline V gene. V lost 6 bases to trimming and J lost 4 bases; unmatched junction nucleotides: 8. This CDR3 has 15 residues.

The V and J genes are TRBV2 and TRBJ1-4; D ambiguous. Trimming pared 4 bases from V and 2 bases from J, leaving 11 bases between. CDR1 SNHLY and CDR2 FYNNEI come from the germline V gene. The CDR3 covers 15 residues. The CDR3 loop reads CASSASRRTNEKLFF. For the CDR3, the DNA is TGTGCCAGCAGTGCTTCTAGGCGGACTAATGAAAAACTGTTTTTT.

In its sample, this clone was seen once. The rearrangement joins TRBV27 to TRBJ2-7; no reliable D call. Trimming stripped 3 bases from V and 0 bases from J, with 9 bases between. Germline CDR1 and CDR2: MNHEY and SMNVEV (reference sequence). The CDR3 totals 14 residues. This CDR3 reads CASSLRQSSYEQYF. The CDR3 bases are TGTGCCAGCAGTTTGAGGCAGAGCTCCTACGAGCAGTACTTC.

V is TRBV5-1 and J is TRBJ2-3, with D unclear. Germline V gene sequence: CDR1 SGHRS, CDR2 YFSETQ. V shed 0 bases and J shed 1 base, with 6 bases lying between them. The CDR3 sequence is 14 residues long. The CDR3 DNA is TGCGCCAGCAGCTTGGCCAGCGGCACAGATACGCAGTATTTT. Its protein product is CASSLASGTDTQYF.

This clone was found once. This chain links TRBV28 with TRBJ2-4; D possibly corresponds to TRBD1 (6 bases). The germline gives CDR1 MDHEN, CDR2 SYDVKM. Trimming pared 5 bases from V and 1 base from J, leaving 9 bases between. The CDR3 has 14 amino acids. CDR3 sequence (DNA): TGTGCCAGCAGTCTCCAGGGGGCCAAAAACATTCAGTACTTC. Translated: CASSLQGAKNIQYF.

V usage is TRBV5-1 and J usage is TRBJ1-1, with 7 positions matching TRBD1. Germline loops: CDR1 SGHRS, CDR2 YFSETQ. The CDR3 contains 15 residues. The ends lost 2 bases at V and 0 bases at J; junction bases unmatched: 4. The CDR3 sequence: CASSLQGPVNTEAFF. In nucleotides, the CDR3 is TGCGCCAGCAGCTTACAGGGGCCCGTGAACACTGAAGCTTTCTTT.

The CDR3 DNA follows: TGTGCCAGTAGCTTCGGGACAGGGGATGGTTATGGCTACACCTTC. Translated: CASSFGTGDGYGYTF. The chain is built from TRBV19 and TRBJ1-2; TRBD1 aligns across 10 bases. The J segment lost 5 bases and the V segment lost 6 bases, leaving 9 bases of the junction unmatched. The CDR3 covers 15 residues. CDR1 LNHDA and CDR2 SQIVND come from the germline V gene (reference sequence).

The gene calls are TRBV21-1 and TRBJ1-2; the D call of TRBD1 is as the table states it, not checked on the DNA. TRBV21-1 is reported as a pseudogene. The CDR3 totals 11 residues. CDR3: CASSKSVDRGF. CDR3 nucleotide sequence: TGTGCCAGCAGCAAGTCAGTGGACAGGGGGTTC.

The gene calls are TRBV2 and TRBJ2-1, with a tentative D call TRBD1 (6 bases). Between the trimmed V and J ends, which lost 8 bases and 4 bases, there was a span of 15 bases. Germline assignment: CDR1 SNHLY and CDR2 FYNNEI. The CDR3 extends over 14 amino acids. The CDR3 DNA is TGTGCCAGCGAAGACAGGAGAGGGTACAATGAGCAGTTCTTC. Translating it yields CASEDRRGYNEQFF.

V usage is TRBV5-8 and J usage is TRBJ2-5; maybe TRBD1 (6 bases). V was cut by 4 bases and J by 2 bases, with 15 bases left in between. CDR1 SGHTS and CDR2 YDEGEE come from the germline V gene. The CDR3 loop spans 15 amino acids. The CDR3 region has the DNA TGTGCCAGCAGCCCAAGGAGAAGGGGGCAAGAGACCCAGTACTTC. Protein product: CASSPRRRGQETQYF.

The J gene is TRBJ1-2, the V gene TRBV5-1; D gene ambiguous. CDR3 length: 14 residues. V was clipped by 2 bases and J by 4 bases, with 12 bases between them. Germline values: CDR1 SGHRS, CDR2 YFSETQ. CDR3 DNA sequence: TGCGCCAGCAGCTTTAGGGAGCGGAGCTATGGCTACACCTTC. Protein sequence: CASSFRERSYGYTF. Full variable domain (missing parts from reference TRBV5-1 and TRBJ1-2): KAGVTQTPRYLIKTRGQQVTLSCSPISGHRSVSWYQQTPGQGLQFLFEYFSETQRNKGNFPGRFSGRQFSNSRSEMNVSTLELGDSALYLCASSFRERSYGYTFGSGTRLTVV.

The rearrangement joins TRBV11-2 to TRBJ2-5, with 7 bases matching TRBD1. J lost 0 bases, V lost 4 bases, and 2 bases had no gene match. This CDR3 comprises 14 residues. CDR1 and CDR2 (germline): SGHAT, FQNNGV. CDR3 bases: TGTGCCAGCAGCTCGACAGGGTACCAAGAGACCCAGTACTTC. This codes for CASSSTGYQETQYF.

The chain employs TRBV10-3 and TRBJ2-6; TRBD2 is a possible D gene (5 bases). The CDR3 is 16 residues long. The germline V gene has CDR1 ENHRY and CDR2 SYGVKD. V gave up 3 bases and J gave up 0 bases, with 9 bases separating them. The CDR3 DNA reads TGTGCCATCAGTGATGAGGGTATCTCTGGGGCCAACGTCCTGACTTTC. Its translation: CAISDEGISGANVLTF.

This chain connects TRBV18 to TRBJ1-5, with a possible D match to TRBD1 (6 bases). The CDR3 spans 18 residues. Germline CDR1 and CDR2: KGHSH and LQKENI. Trimming shortened V by 0 bases and J by 5 bases, and 20 bases separated the two germline ends. CDR3 coding DNA: TGTGCCAGCTCACCACCTCCGATCTCCAGGGGTTGGTATCAGCCCCAGCATTTT. It yields the protein CASSPPPISRGWYQPQHF.

This chain links TRBV7-9 with TRBJ2-7, with D perhaps TRBD2 (6 bases). V lost 6 bases to trimming and J lost 5 bases, with 11 bases between them. The CDR3 spans 12 residues. CDR1 is SEHNR, CDR2 FQNEAQ, per germline (reference sequence). The CDR3 sequence is CASRRDFHEQYF. The CDR3 DNA sequence: TGTGCCAGCAGGCGGGACTTCCACGAGCAGTACTTC.

This sequence joins TRBV6-5 and TRBJ2-7; the match to TRBD1 covers 9 bases. CDR1 and CDR2 from the germline V gene are MNHEY and SVGAGI. The CDR3 runs to 15 residues. V was clipped by 0 bases and J by 9 bases; unmatched bases: 9. CDR3 residues: CASSYSLGTGSRQYF. CDR3 nucleotide sequence: TGTGCCAGCAGTTACTCGCTGGGGACAGGGAGCCGGCAGTACTTC.

In its sample, this clone was seen a few times. V and J are TRBV5-6 and TRBJ1-4, with D possibly TRBD1 on 6 matching bases. The germline V gene encodes CDR1 SGHDT and CDR2 YYEEEE. The CDR3 extends over 14 amino acids. Between the trimmed V and J ends, which lost 2 bases and 6 bases, there was a span of 11 bases. The CDR3 loop reads CASSLAGVDEKLFF. The CDR3 DNA follows: TGTGCCAGCAGCTTAGCAGGGGTAGATGAAAAACTGTTTTTT.